This T cell receptor beta chain derives from a study of T cell changes during pregnancy in multiple sclerosis. Repertoires were generated with immunoSEQ multiplex PCR, while TCRdb's copy carries only in-frame clones and drops some. This repertoire shows fewer than 40,000 clones, 85% to 90% found once; its top ten account for roughly a tenth. The CDR3 totals 16 residues. V was pared by 2 bases and J by 3 bases, with 9 bases of the junction left unmatched. Germline V lookup: CDR1 SGHKS, CDR2 YYEKEE (reference sequence). The sequence was obtained from a female donor with multiple sclerosis, enrolled in a pregnancy study. The rearrangement links TRBV5-5 to TRBJ1-1; 8 nucleotides match TRBD1. The specimen comprised CD8+ T cells from peripheral blood mononuclear cells, sampled in the second trimester of pregnancy. The CDR3 coding sequence is TGTGCCAGCAGCTTTCATCCGGACAGGGCGGACACTGAAGCTTTCTTT. Protein product: CASSFHPDRADTEAFF.